The text below deals with one TCR beta chain. Antigen specificity is unknown. The method was immunoSEQ multiplex PCR; TCRdb's version includes in-frame clones alone and lacks a portion of them. Of nearly 90,000 clones listed, 88% were seen once; the top ten hold approximately 5.5%. CDR1 and CDR2 (germline): KGHSH, LQKENI. The J segment lost 0 bases and the V segment lost 1 base, leaving 3 bases of the junction unmatched. The CDR3 consists of 16 residues. These data are taken from a study of T cell responses to AZD1222 COVID-19 vaccine. General study points: At baseline, just five or six AZD1222 recipients tested seropositive. Reportedly, nearly half of unique spike TCRs recognized epitopes outside B.1.351/B.1.1.7 mutations. It should be noted that donors were predominantly white British and more often female, and clonal diversity was possibly underestimated.

This specimen consisted of peripheral blood, obtained on day 0 of AZD1222 vaccination. The chain carries TRBV18 and TRBJ2-3; 8 bases line up with TRBD2. This sequence originates from an adult in good health. The CDR3 protein is CASSPRASGSTDTQYF. DNA for the CDR3: TGTGCCAGCTCACCACGTGCTAGCGGGAGCACAGATACGCAGTATTTT. Variable domain in full (rest from reference TRBV18 and TRBJ2-3): NAGVMQNPRHLVRRRGQEARLRCSPMKGHSHVYWYRQLPEEGLKFMVYLQKENIIDESGMPKERFSAEFPKEGPSILRIQQVVRGDSAAYFCASSPRASGSTDTQYFGPGTRLTVL.